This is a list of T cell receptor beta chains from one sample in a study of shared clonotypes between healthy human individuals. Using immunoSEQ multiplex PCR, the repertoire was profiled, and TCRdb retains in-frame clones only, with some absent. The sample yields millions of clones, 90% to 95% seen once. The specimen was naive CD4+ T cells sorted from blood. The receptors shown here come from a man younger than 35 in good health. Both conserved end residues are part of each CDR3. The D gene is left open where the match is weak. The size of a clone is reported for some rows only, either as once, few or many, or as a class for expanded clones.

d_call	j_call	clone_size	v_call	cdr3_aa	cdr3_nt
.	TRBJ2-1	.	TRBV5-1	CASSLGDKYNEQFF	TGCGCCAGCAGCTTGGGGGACAAGTACAATGAGCAGTTCTTC
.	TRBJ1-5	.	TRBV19	CATRRLLNQPQHF	TGTGCCACCCGAAGACTTCTCAATCAGCCCCAGCATTTT
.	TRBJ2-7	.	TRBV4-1	CASSQDGQGGSYEQYF	TGCGCCAGCAGCCAAGATGGGCAGGGTGGCTCCTACGAGCAGTACTTC
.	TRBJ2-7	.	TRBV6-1	CASSEFSGQKFYEQYF	TGTGCCAGCAGTGAATTCAGCGGACAGAAATTCTACGAGCAGTACTTC
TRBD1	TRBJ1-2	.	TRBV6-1	CASSLQGGDYGYTF	TGTGCCAGCAGTCTTCAGGGGGGGGACTATGGCTACACCTTC
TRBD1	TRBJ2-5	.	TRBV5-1	CASSAWTGSLQDF	TGCGCCAGCAGCGCCTGGACAGGGTCCTTACAGGACTTC
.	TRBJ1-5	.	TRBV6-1	CASSEFGGQPQHF	TGTGCCAGCAGTGAATTCGGGGGTCAGCCCCAGCATTTT
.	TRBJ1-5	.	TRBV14	CASSRGGNQPQHF	TGTGCCAGCAGTCGCGGGGGGAATCAGCCCCAGCATTTT
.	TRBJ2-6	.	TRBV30	CAWSVHLLFGGRVAGANVLTF	TGTGCCTGGAGTGTACACCTCCTTTTCGGGGGTAGAGTTGCTGGGGCCAACGTCCTGACTTTC
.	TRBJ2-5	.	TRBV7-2	CASSLVGRLGETQYF	TGTGCCAGCAGCTTAGTTGGTAGATTAGGGGAGACCCAGTACTTC
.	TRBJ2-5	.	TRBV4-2	CASSQDGAQETQYF	TGTGCCAGCAGCCAAGATGGGGCACAAGAGACCCAGTACTTC
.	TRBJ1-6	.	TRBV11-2	CASSRQYNSPLHF	TGTGCCAGCAGCCGGCAGTATAATTCACCCCTCCACTTT
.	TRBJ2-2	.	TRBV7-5	CARSRTKGDTGELFF	TGTGCCAGAAGCCGTACTAAAGGTGACACCGGGGAGCTGTTTTTT
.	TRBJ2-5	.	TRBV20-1	CSARLRETQYF	TGCAGTGCTCGACTGAGGGAGACCCAGTACTTC
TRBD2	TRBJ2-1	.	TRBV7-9	CASSSQLAGGYNEQFF	TGTGCCAGCAGCTCCCAGCTAGCGGGGGGCTACAATGAGCAGTTCTTC
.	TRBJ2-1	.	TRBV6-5	CASSYSTGHNEQFF	TGTGCCAGCAGTTACTCGACCGGCCACAATGAGCAGTTCTTC
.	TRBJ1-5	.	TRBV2	CASSRGYSNQPQHF	TGTGCCAGCAGTAGGGGTTATAGCAATCAGCCCCAGCATTTT
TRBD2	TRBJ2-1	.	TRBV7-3	CASSSAGTHNEQFF	TGTGCCAGCAGCTCAGCGGGGACCCACAATGAGCAGTTCTTC
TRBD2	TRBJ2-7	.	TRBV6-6	CASSLGLAGNYEQYF	TGTGCCAGCAGCCTCGGACTAGCGGGAAATTACGAGCAGTACTTC
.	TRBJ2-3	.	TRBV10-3	CAISVIQGGGTDTQYF	TGTGCCATCAGTGTGATCCAGGGGGGGGGCACAGATACGCAGTATTTT
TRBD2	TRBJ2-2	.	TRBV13	CASRPLREGQNTGELFF	TGTGCCAGCAGACCCTTACGGGAGGGCCAAAACACCGGGGAGCTGTTTTTT
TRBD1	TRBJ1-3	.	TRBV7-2	CASSPYDEGAGNTIYF	TGTGCCAGCAGCCCGTACGATGAGGGGGCGGGAAACACCATATATTTT
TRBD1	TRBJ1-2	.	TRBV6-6	CATMEGQGRGYTF	TGTGCCACCATGGAAGGACAGGGTCGGGGCTACACCTTC
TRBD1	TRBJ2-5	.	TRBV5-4	CASSSTGTGLETQYF	TGTGCCAGCAGCTCCACCGGGACAGGGTTAGAGACCCAGTACTTC
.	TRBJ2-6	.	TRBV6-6	CASRPSGGAGANVLTF	TGTGCCAGCAGACCTTCAGGAGGGGCTGGGGCCAACGTCCTGACTTTC
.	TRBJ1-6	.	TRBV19	CASHHTLGPPLHF	TGTGCCAGTCATCACACCCTTGGGCCACCCCTCCACTTT
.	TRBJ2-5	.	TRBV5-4	CASSSRDQETQYF	TGTGCCAGCAGCTCGAGGGACCAAGAGACCCAGTACTTC
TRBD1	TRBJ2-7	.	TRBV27	CASSLFTGTGSGEQYF	TGTGCCAGCAGTTTATTCACCGGGACAGGGTCGGGGGAGCAGTACTTC
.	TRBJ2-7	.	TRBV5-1	CASSWGESLLDEQYF	TGCGCCAGCAGCTGGGGAGAGTCTCTCTTGGACGAGCAGTACTTC
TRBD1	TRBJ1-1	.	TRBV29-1	CSVRGTGRGVNTEAFF	TGCAGCGTCCGGGGGACAGGCCGGGGGGTGAACACTGAAGCTTTCTTT
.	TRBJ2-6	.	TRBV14	CASSQPGANVLTF	TGTGCCAGCAGCCAGCCTGGGGCCAACGTCCTGACTTTC
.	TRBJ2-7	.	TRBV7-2	CASSWPGAFYEQYF	TGTGCCAGCAGCTGGCCCGGGGCTTTCTACGAGCAGTACTTC
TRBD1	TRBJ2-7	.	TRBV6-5	CASSRGTGYDYEQYF	TGTGCCAGCAGCCGTGGGACAGGGTACGACTACGAGCAGTACTTC
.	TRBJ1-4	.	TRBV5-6	CASSLLSLGVEEKLFF	TGTGCCAGCAGTCTCCTTTCGTTAGGGGTAGAAGAAAAACTGTTTTTT
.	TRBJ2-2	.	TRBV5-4	CASKPPWAGDTGELFF	TGTGCCAGCAAGCCACCTTGGGCAGGAGACACCGGGGAGCTGTTTTTT
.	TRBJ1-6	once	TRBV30	CAGTDGSYNSPLHF	TGTGCCGGGACCGACGGAAGCTATAATTCACCCCTCCACTTT
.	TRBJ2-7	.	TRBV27	CASSLMDGIGEQYF	TGTGCCAGCAGTTTGATGGACGGGATAGGGGAGCAGTACTTC
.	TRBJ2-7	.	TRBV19	CASSIAGIGNEQYF	TGTGCCAGTAGTATAGCCGGGATTGGGAACGAGCAGTACTTC
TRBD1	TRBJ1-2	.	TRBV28	CASRIPSGQDLYGYTF	TGTGCCAGCAGAATCCCCTCGGGACAGGATCTCTATGGCTACACCTTC
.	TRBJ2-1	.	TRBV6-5	CASSRASANEQFF	TGTGCCAGCAGTCGGGCTTCAGCCAATGAGCAGTTCTTC
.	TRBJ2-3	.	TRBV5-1	CASSVPRAERTDTQYF	TGCGCCAGCAGCGTCCCAAGGGCCGAGCGCACAGATACGCAGTATTTT
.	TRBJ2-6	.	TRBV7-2	CASTPSGPAGANVLTF	TGTGCCAGCACCCCCTCAGGACCTGCTGGGGCCAACGTCCTGACTTTC
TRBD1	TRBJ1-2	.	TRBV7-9	CASSPSRTGGNYGYTF	TGTGCCAGCAGCCCATCGCGGACAGGGGGGAACTATGGCTACACCTTC